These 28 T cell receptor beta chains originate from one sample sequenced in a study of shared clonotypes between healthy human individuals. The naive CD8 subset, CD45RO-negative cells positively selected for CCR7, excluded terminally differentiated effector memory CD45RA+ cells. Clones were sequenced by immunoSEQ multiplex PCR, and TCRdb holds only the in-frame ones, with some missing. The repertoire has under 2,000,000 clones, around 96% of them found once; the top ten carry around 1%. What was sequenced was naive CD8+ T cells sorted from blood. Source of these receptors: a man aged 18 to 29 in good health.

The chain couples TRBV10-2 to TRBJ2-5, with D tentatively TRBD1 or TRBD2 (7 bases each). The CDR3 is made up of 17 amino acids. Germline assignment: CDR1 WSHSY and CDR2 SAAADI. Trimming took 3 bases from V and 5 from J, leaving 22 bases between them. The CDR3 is CASSDHPPGGARETQYF. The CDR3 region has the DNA TGCGCCAGCAGTGACCACCCCCCAGGGGGGGCACGGGAGACCCAGTACTTC.

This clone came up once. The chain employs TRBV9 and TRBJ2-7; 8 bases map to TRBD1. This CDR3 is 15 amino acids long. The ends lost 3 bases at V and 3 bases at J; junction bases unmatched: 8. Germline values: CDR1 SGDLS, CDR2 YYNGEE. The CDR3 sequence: CASSARDRPNYEQYF. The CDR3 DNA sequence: TGTGCCAGCAGCGCAAGGGACAGGCCAAACTACGAGCAGTACTTC.

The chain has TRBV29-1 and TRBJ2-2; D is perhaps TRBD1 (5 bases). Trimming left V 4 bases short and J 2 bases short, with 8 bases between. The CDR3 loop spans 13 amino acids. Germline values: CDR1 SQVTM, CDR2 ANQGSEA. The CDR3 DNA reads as TGCAGCGTTGCACAGGAAAACACCGGGGAGCTGTTTTTT. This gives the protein CSVAQENTGELFF.

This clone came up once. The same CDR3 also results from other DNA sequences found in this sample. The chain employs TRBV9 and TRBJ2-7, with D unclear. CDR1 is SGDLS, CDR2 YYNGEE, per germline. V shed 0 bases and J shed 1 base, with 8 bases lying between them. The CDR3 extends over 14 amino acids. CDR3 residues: CASSVGDGSYEQYF. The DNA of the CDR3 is TGTGCCAGCAGCGTAGGTGATGGTTCCTACGAGCAGTACTTC.

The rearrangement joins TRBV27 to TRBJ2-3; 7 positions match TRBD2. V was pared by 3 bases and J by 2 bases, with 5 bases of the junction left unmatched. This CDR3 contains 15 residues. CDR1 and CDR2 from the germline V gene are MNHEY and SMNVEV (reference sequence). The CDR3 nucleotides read TGTGCCAGCAGTTTGGCAGCGGGGAACACAGATACGCAGTATTTT. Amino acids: CASSLAAGNTDTQYF.

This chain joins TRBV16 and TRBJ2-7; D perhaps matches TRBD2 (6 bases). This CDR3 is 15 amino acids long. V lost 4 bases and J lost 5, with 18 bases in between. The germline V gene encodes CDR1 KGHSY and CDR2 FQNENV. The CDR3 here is CASSPWGGLVDEQYF. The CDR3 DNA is TGTGCCAGCAGCCCTTGGGGAGGCCTAGTCGACGAGCAGTACTTC.

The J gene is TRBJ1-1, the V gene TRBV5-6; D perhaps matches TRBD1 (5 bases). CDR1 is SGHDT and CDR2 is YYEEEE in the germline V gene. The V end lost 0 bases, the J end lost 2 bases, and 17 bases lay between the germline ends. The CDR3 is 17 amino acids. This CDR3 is CASSLEGQGGTNTEAFF. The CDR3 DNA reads TGTGCCAGCAGCTTGGAAGGGCAGGGTGGGACCAACACTGAAGCTTTCTTT.

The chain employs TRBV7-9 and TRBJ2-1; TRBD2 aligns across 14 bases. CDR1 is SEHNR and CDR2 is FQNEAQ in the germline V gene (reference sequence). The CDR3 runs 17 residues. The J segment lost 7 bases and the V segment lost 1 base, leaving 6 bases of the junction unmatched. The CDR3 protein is CASSLGGLAGAFNEQFF. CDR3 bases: TGTGCCAGCAGCTTAGGGGGACTAGCGGGAGCTTTTAATGAGCAGTTCTTC.

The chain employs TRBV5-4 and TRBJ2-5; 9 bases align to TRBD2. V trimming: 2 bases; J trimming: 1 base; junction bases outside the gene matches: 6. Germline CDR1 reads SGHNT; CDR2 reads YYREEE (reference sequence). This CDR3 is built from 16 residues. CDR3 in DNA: TGTGCCAGCAGCTTAGCTAGCGGGATGGTCCAAGAGACCCAGTACTTC. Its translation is CASSLASGMVQETQYF. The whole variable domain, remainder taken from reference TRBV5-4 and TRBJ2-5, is ETGVTQSPTHLIKTRGQQVTLRCSSQSGHNTVSWYQQALGQGPQFIFQYYREEENGRGNFPPRFSGLQFPNYSSELNVNALELDDSALYLCASSLASGMVQETQYFGPGTRLLVL.

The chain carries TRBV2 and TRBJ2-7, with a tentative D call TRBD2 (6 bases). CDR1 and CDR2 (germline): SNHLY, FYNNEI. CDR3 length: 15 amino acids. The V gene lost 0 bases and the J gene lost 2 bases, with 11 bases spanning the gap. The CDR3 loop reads CASSEARDHPYEQYF. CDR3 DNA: TGTGCCAGCAGTGAAGCGCGGGACCACCCCTACGAGCAGTACTTC.

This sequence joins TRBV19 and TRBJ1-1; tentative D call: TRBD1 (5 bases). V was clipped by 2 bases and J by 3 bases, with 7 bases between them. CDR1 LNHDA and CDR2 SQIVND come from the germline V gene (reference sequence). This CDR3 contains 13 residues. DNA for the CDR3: TGTGCCAGTAGTATAAGGGACTACACTGAAGCTTTCTTT. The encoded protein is CASSIRDYTEAFF.

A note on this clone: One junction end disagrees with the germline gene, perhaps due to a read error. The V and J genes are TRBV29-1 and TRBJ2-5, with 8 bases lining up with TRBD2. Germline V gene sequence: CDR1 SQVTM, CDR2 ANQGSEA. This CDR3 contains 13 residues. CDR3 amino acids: CSVEEAGAPPGHF. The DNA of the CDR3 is TGCAGCGTTGAAGAAGCGGGGGCCCCGCCCGGTCACTTC.

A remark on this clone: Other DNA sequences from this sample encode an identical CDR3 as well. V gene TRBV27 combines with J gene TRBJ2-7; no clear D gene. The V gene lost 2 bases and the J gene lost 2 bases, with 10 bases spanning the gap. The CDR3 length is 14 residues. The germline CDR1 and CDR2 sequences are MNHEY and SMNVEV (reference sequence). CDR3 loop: CASSLKGSPYEQYF. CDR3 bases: TGTGCCAGCAGTTTAAAAGGGTCCCCCTACGAGCAGTACTTC.

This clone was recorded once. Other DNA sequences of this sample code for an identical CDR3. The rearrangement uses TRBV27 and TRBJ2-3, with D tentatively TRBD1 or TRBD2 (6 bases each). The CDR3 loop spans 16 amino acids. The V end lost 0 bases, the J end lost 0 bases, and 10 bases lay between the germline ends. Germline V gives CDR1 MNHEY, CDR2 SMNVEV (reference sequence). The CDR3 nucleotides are TGTGCCAGCAGTTTATCAGGGGGGCCGAGCACAGATACGCAGTATTTT. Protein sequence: CASSLSGGPSTDTQYF.

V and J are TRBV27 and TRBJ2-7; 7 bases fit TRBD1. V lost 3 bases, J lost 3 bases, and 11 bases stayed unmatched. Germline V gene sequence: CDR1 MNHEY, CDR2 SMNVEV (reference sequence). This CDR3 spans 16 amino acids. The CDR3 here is CASSFSTGQKNYEQYF. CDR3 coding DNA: TGTGCCAGCAGTTTCTCCACGGGACAGAAAAACTACGAGCAGTACTTC.

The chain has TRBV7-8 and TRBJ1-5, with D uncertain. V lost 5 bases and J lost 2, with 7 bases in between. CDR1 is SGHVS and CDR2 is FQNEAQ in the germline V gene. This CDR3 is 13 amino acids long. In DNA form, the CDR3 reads TGTGCCAGCAGCCCGTGGGGCAATCAGCCCCAGCATTTT. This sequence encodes CASSPWGNQPQHF. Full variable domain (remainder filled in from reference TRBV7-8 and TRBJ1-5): GAGVSQSPRYKVAKRGQDVALRCDPISGHVSLFWYQQALGQGPEFLTYFQNEAQLDKSGLPSDRFFAERPEGSVSTLKIQRTQQEDSAVYLCASSPWGNQPQHFGDGTRLSIL.

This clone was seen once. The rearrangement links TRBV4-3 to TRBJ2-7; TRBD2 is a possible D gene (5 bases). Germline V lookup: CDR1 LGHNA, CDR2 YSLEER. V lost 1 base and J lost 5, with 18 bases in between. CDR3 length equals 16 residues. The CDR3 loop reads CASSQALFGISDEQYF. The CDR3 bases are TGCGCCAGCAGCCAAGCTCTGTTCGGGATTAGTGACGAGCAGTACTTC.

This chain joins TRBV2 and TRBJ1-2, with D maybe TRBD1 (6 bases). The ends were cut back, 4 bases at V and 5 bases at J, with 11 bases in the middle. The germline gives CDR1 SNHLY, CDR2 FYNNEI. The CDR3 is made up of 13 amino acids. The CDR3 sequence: CASSVAGEYGYTF. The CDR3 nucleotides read TGTGCCAGCAGTGTGGCAGGGGAGTATGGCTACACCTTC.

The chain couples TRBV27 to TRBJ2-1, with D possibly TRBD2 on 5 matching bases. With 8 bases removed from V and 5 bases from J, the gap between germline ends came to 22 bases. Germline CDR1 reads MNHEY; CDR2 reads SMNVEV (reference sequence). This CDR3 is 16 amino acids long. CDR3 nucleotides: TGTGCCAGCGCCCTCCTAGCAAGCGGAGCGAACAATGAGCAGTTCTTC. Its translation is CASALLASGANNEQFF.

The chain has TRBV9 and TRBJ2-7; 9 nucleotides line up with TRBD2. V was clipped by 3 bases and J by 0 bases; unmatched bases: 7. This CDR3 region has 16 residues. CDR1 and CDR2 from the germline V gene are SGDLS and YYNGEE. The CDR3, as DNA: TGTGCCAGCAGCGCTGGCGGGGGGGCGGACTCCTACGAGCAGTACTTC. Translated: CASSAGGGADSYEQYF.

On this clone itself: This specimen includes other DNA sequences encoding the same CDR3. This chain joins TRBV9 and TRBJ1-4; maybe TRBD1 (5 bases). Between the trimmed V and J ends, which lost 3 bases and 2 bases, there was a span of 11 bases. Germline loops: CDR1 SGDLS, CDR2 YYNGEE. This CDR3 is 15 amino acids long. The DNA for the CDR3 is TGTGCCAGCAGCGGCCAGGGAGGCACTAATGAAAAACTGTTTTTT. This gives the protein CASSGQGGTNEKLFF.

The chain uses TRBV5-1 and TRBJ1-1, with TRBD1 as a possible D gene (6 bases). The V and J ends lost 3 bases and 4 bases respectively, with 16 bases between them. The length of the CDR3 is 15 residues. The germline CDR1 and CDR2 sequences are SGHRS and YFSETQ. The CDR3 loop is CASSSQSTGITEAFF. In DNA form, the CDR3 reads TGCGCCAGCAGCTCACAATCTACAGGGATCACTGAAGCTTTCTTT. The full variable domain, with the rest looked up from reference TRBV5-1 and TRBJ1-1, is KAGVTQTPRYLIKTRGQQVTLSCSPISGHRSVSWYQQTPGQGLQFLFEYFSETQRNKGNFPGRFSGRQFSNSRSEMNVSTLELGDSALYLCASSSQSTGITEAFFGQGTRLTVV.

For the CDR3, the DNA is TGTGCCAGCAGTTTTGAACAGGGGAACTACAATGAGCAGTTCTTC. Amino acid sequence: CASSFEQGNYNEQFF. This rearrangement joins TRBV28 to TRBJ2-1, with 7 bases matching TRBD1. Germline V gene data show CDR1 as MDHEN and CDR2 as SYDVKM. This CDR3 region has 15 residues. With 3 bases clipped from V and 3 bases from J, the junction kept 5 bases outside the gene matches.

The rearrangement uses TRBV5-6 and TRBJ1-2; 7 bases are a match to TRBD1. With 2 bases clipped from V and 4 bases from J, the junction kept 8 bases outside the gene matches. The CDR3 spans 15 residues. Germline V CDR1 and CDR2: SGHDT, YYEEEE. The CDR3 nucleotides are TGTGCCAGCAGCTTTGGGCAGGGGGATCCCTATGGCTACACCTTC. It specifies CASSFGQGDPYGYTF.

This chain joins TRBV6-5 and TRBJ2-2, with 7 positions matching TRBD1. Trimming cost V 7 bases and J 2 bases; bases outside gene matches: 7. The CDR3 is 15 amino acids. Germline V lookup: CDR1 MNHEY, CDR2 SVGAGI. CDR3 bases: TGTGCCAGCACCGGGACAGCCCCTAACACCGGGGAGCTGTTTTTT. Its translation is CASTGTAPNTGELFF.

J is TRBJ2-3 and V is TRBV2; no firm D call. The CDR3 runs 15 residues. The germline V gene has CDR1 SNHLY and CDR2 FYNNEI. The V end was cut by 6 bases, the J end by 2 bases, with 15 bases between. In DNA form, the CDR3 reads TGTGCCAGCAGCGCCGACGTTGCGGACACAGATACGCAGTATTTT. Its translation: CASSADVADTDTQYF.

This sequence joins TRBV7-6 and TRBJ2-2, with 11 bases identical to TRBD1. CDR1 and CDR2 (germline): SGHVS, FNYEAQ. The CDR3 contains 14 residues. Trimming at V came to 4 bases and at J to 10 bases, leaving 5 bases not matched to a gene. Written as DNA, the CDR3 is TGTGCCAGCAGCTACGGACAGGGGGCAGAGGAGCTGTTTTTT. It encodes CASSYGQGAEELFF.

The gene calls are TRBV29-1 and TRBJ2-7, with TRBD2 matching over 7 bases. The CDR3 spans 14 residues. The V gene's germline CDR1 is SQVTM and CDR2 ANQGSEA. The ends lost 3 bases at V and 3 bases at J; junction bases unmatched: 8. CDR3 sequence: CSVDSGRARYEQYF. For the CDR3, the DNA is TGCAGCGTTGATTCAGGGAGGGCCCGCTACGAGCAGTACTTC.